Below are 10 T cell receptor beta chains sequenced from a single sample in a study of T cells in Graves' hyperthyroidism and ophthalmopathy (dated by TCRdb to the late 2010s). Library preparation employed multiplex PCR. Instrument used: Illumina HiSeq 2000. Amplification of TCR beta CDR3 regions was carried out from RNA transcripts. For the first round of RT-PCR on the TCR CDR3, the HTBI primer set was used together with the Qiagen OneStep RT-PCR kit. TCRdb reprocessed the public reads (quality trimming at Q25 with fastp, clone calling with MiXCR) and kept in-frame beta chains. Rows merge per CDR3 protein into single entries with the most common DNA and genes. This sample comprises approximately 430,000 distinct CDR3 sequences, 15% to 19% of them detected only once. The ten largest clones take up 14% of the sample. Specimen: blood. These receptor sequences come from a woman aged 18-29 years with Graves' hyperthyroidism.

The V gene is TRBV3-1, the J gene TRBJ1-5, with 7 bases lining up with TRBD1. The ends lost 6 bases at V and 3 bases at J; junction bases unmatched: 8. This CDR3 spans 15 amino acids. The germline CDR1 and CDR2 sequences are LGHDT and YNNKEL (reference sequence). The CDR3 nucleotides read TGTGCCAGCAGTCCAAGGGGGCACCACAATCAGCCCCAGCATTTT. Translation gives CASSPRGHHNQPQHF. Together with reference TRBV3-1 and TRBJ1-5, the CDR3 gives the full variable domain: DTAVSQTPKYLVTQMGNDKSIKCEQNLGHDTMYWYKQDSKKFLKIMFSYNNKELIINETVPNRFSPKSPDKAHLNLHINSLELGDSAVYFCASSPRGHHNQPQHFGDGTRLSIL.

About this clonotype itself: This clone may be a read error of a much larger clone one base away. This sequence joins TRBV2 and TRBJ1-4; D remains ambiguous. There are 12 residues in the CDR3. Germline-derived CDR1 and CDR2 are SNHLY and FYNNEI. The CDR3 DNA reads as TGTGTCAGCAGTCCACGCCTGGAAAAACTGTTTTTT. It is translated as CVSSPRLEKLFF. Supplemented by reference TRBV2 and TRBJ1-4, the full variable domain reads EPEVTQTPSHQVTQMGQEVILRCVPISNHLYFYWYRQILGQKVEFLVSFYNNEISEKSEIFDDQFSVERPDGSNFTLKIRSTKLEDSAMYFCVSSPRLEKLFFGSGTQLSVL.

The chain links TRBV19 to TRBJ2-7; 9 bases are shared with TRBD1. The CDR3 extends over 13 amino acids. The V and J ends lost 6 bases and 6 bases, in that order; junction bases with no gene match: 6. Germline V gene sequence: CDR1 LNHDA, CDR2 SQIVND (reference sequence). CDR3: CASRGQGFGEQYF. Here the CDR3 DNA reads TGTGCCAGTAGGGGACAGGGTTTCGGCGAGCAGTACTTC.

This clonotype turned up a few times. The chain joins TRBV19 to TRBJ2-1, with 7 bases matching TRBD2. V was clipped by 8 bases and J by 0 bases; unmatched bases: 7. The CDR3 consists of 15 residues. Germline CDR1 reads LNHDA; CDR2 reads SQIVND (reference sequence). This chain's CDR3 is CASSWGGSSYNEQFF. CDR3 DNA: TGTGCCAGTTCCTGGGGCGGGAGCTCCTACAATGAGCAGTTCTTC.

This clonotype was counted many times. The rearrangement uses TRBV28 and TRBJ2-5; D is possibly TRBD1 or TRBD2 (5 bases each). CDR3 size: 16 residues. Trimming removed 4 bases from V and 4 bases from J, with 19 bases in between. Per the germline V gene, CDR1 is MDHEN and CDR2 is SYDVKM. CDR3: CASSYLQGGRRETQYF. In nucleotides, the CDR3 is TGTGCCAGCAGTTATCTTCAGGGTGGGAGAAGAGAGACCCAGTACTTC.

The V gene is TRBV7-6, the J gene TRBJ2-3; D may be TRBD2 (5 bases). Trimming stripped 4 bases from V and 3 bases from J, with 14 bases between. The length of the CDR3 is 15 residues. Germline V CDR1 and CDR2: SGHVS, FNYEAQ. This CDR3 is CASSYISGETDTQYF. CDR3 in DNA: TGTGCCAGCAGCTACATATCTGGGGAGACAGATACGCAGTATTTT. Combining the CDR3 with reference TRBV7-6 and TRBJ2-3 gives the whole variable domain GAGVSQSPRYKVTKRGQDVALRCDPISGHVSLYWYRQALGQGPEFLTYFNYEAQQDKSGLPNDRFSAERPEGSISTLTIQRTEQRDSAMYRCASSYISGETDTQYFGPGTRLTVL.

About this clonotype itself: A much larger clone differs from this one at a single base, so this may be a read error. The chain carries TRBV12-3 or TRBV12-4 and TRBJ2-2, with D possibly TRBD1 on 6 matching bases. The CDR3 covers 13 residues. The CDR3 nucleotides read TGTGTCAGCAGGGGAAGGGTGGAAGGGGAGCTGTTTTTT. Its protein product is CVSRGRVEGELFF.

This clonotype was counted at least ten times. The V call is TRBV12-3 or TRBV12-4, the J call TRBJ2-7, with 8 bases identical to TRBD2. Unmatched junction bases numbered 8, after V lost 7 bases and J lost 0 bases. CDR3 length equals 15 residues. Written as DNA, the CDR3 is TGTGCCAGCACCAATCGTCGGGGGGGCTCCTACGAGCAGTACTTC. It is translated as CASTNRRGGSYEQYF.

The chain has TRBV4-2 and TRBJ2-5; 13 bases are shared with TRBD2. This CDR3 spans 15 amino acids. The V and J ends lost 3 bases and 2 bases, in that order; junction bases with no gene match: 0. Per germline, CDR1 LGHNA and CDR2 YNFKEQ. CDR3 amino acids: CASSQGLAGQETQYF. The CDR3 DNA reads TGTGCCAGCAGCCAGGGACTAGCGGGACAAGAGACCCAGTACTTC.

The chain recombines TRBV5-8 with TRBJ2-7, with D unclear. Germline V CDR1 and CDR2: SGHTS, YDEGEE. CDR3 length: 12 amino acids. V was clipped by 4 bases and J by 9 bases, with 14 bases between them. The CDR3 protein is CASSRTRTGQYF. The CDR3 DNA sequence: TGTGCCAGCAGCCGGACCCGTACTGGGCAGTACTTC.